These T cell receptor beta chains were read from a single sample in a study of T cell responses to AZD1222 COVID-19 vaccine. Method: immunoSEQ multiplex PCR; TCRdb's copy keeps in-frame clones and lacks some. The sample includes approximately 93,000 clones, approximately 89% of them seen just once. Material: peripheral blood, obtained 28 days after the second AZD1222 dose. Receptors were obtained from an adult who received the AZD1222 COVID-19 vaccine. CDR3s include the opening cysteine and the closing phenylalanine or tryptophan. The order of the fields is D gene, V gene, clone size, J gene, CDR3 protein, CDR3 DNA. D genes are given only for firm matches. A clone size is listed for some rows: how often the clone was seen (once, few, many), or a class if it is expanded.

d_gene: NA; v_gene: TRBV6-6; abundance: NA; j_gene: TRBJ1-3; CDR3aa: CASSLPEAGNTIYF; CDR3nt: TGTGCCAGCAGTCTTCCGGAGGCTGGAAACACCATATATTTT
d_gene: TRBD1; v_gene: TRBV27; abundance: NA; j_gene: TRBJ1-1; CDR3aa: CASRGTGGVGAEAFF; CDR3nt: TGTGCCAGCAGGGGGACAGGGGGCGTCGGGGCTGAAGCTTTCTTT
d_gene: NA; v_gene: TRBV5-1; abundance: NA; j_gene: TRBJ2-2; CDR3aa: CASSAGPHTGELFF; CDR3nt: TGCGCCAGCAGCGCCGGACCGCACACCGGGGAGCTGTTTTTT
d_gene: NA; v_gene: TRBV5-1; abundance: NA; j_gene: TRBJ1-6; CDR3aa: CASSLRWSSYNSPLHF; CDR3nt: TGCGCCAGCAGCTTGAGGTGGAGCTCCTATAATTCACCCCTCCACTTT
d_gene: NA; v_gene: TRBV28; abundance: once; j_gene: TRBJ1-6; CDR3aa: CASSPTGYDSPLHF; CDR3nt: TGTGCCAGCAGTCCAACAGGGTACGATTCACCCCTCCACTTT
d_gene: TRBD1; v_gene: TRBV4-1; abundance: NA; j_gene: TRBJ1-5; CDR3aa: CASSDRARGNQPQHF; CDR3nt: TGCGCCAGCAGCGACAGGGCTCGTGGCAATCAGCCCCAGCATTTT
d_gene: NA; v_gene: TRBV4-1; abundance: NA; j_gene: TRBJ2-3; CDR3aa: CASSQDGRGPTTQYF; CDR3nt: TGCGCCAGCAGCCAAGATGGCCGGGGGCCCACCACGCAGTATTTT
d_gene: NA; v_gene: TRBV30; abundance: NA; j_gene: TRBJ1-3; CDR3aa: CAWSMTYSGNTIYF; CDR3nt: TGTGCCTGGAGTATGACATACTCTGGAAACACCATATATTTT
d_gene: NA; v_gene: TRBV5-1; abundance: NA; j_gene: TRBJ2-5; CDR3aa: CASSLGPGVGEETQYF; CDR3nt: TGCGCCAGCAGCTTGGGACCAGGGGTCGGGGAAGAGACCCAGTACTTC
d_gene: NA; v_gene: TRBV18; abundance: NA; j_gene: TRBJ2-7; CDR3aa: CASSSQAYEQYF; CDR3nt: TGTGCCAGCTCATCTCAAGCTTACGAGCAGTACTTC
d_gene: TRBD2; v_gene: TRBV5-6; abundance: few; j_gene: TRBJ2-7; CDR3aa: CASSPPAGSSYEQYF; CDR3nt: TGTGCCAGCAGCCCCCCAGCGGGGAGCTCCTACGAGCAGTACTTC
d_gene: NA; v_gene: TRBV5-8; abundance: NA; j_gene: TRBJ2-5; CDR3aa: CASSFGQGGEETQYF; CDR3nt: TGTGCCAGCAGCTTCGGACAGGGAGGGGAAGAGACCCAGTACTTC
d_gene: NA; v_gene: TRBV23-1; abundance: NA; j_gene: TRBJ1-6; CDR3aa: CASSRPSIVGADNSPLHF; CDR3nt: TGCGCCAGCAGTCGGCCCTCAATCGTTGGGGCGGATAATTCACCCCTCCACTTT
d_gene: NA; v_gene: TRBV27; abundance: NA; j_gene: TRBJ2-1; CDR3aa: CASSPGTLGNEQFF; CDR3nt: TGTGCCAGCAGTCCCGGGACTCTGGGGAATGAGCAGTTCTTC
d_gene: NA; v_gene: TRBV19; abundance: NA; j_gene: TRBJ2-7; CDR3aa: CASSITRSGANEQYF; CDR3nt: TGTGCCAGTAGTATTACGAGGTCGGGGGCTAACGAGCAGTACTTC
d_gene: NA; v_gene: TRBV9; abundance: NA; j_gene: TRBJ2-7; CDR3aa: CASSVGSAEQYF; CDR3nt: TGTGCCAGCAGCGTAGGGTCTGCCGAGCAGTACTTC
d_gene: NA; v_gene: TRBV5-5; abundance: NA; j_gene: TRBJ2-3; CDR3aa: CASSLAWFRDTQYF; CDR3nt: TGTGCCAGCAGCTTGGCCTGGTTCAGGGATACGCAGTATTTT
d_gene: NA; v_gene: TRBV6-1; abundance: NA; j_gene: TRBJ1-5; CDR3aa: CASSERRGVNQPQHF; CDR3nt: TGTGCCAGCAGTGAAAGAAGAGGGGTCAATCAGCCCCAGCATTTT
d_gene: NA; v_gene: TRBV4-3; abundance: NA; j_gene: TRBJ2-2; CDR3aa: CASSQDGGDSPANTGELFF; CDR3nt: TGCGCCAGCAGCCAAGATGGGGGGGACAGCCCAGCGAACACCGGGGAGCTGTTTTTT
d_gene: NA; v_gene: TRBV2; abundance: NA; j_gene: TRBJ2-7; CDR3aa: CASRGTPLYEQYF; CDR3nt: TGTGCCAGCAGGGGGACCCCACTTTACGAGCAGTACTTC
d_gene: TRBD1; v_gene: TRBV5-4; abundance: NA; j_gene: TRBJ1-5; CDR3aa: CASSFGGGRNQPQHF; CDR3nt: TGTGCCAGCAGCTTCGGAGGGGGCCGCAATCAGCCCCAGCATTTT
d_gene: NA; v_gene: TRBV5-6; abundance: NA; j_gene: TRBJ2-2; CDR3aa: CASSLVGQINTGELFF; CDR3nt: TGTGCCAGCAGCTTGGTAGGACAGATAAACACCGGGGAGCTGTTTTTT
d_gene: NA; v_gene: TRBV4-2; abundance: NA; j_gene: TRBJ2-3; CDR3aa: CASSPHTDTQYF; CDR3nt: TGTGCCAGCAGCCCCCACACAGATACGCAGTATTTT
d_gene: NA; v_gene: TRBV3-1/TRBV3-2; abundance: NA; j_gene: TRBJ1-5; CDR3aa: CASSQLAGAPSNQPQHF; CDR3nt: TGTGCCAGCAGCCAACTCGCCGGGGCGCCATCCAATCAGCCCCAGCATTTT
d_gene: NA; v_gene: TRBV2; abundance: NA; j_gene: TRBJ2-7; CDR3aa: CASSGPTGYEQYF; CDR3nt: TGTGCCAGCAGTGGACCTACAGGCTACGAGCAGTACTTC